A single T cell receptor beta chain is shown here with its context. The antigen this receptor binds is unknown. No base qualities exist here, and no much larger clone lies one base off it. The record originates from a study of blood T cell repertoires in COVID-19 (dated by TCRdb to 2019 to 2021). Background on the whole study: Samples from collaborators originated in the United States, Italy and Spain and spanned both the acute and convalescent phases of COVID-19. The material from the prospective study consisted of cDNA or gDNA derived from T cells, B-cell-depleted T cells, or PBMCs. Subjects who had been exposed to COVID-19, were actively infected with it, or had recovered from it provided the deeply sampled blood TCRbeta repertoires that made up the dataset. A freely available public database, intended as a resource for researchers studying the immune response to SARS-CoV-2, is where the repertoires were released. The samples were drawn from two sources: the first 160 participants of the ongoing ImmuneRACE study, and 1,000 to 1,500 subjects contributed by 6 global collaborators. The sample metadata nearly always contained a de-identified subject ID, COVID-19 status, age in years and sex. HLA class I and class II types, where available, came from metadata supplied by the sample provider rather than from assay-based typing.

Each collaborating institution followed its own protocols to collect whole blood in K2EDTA tubes. For TCRbeta analysis, collaborators shipped samples in one of three forms: frozen whole blood, isolated PBMCs, or DNA extracted from either of those sample types. TCRbeta CDR3 regions were amplified from genomic DNA using the immunoSEQ Assay, a bias-controlled multiplex PCR. The paper's processing steps were these. Nucleated cell counts per sample were estimated from amplification of reference gene primers within the assay. To quantify the absolute abundance of each unique TCRbeta CDR3 rearrangement, sequence reads were collapsed and filtered. For each sample, productive Simpson clonality was calculated as the square root of Simpson's diversity index over productive rearrangements. Imported from immuneACCESS, the table was reduced by TCRdb to in-frame sequences with V and J called. These copies leave out some clones; in studies compared against another copy, an unresolved V gene accounts for under half, and the cause of the remainder is not known. V, J and clone size are taken as reported in that table, and D and trimming were inferred from the DNA itself. For this sample the table gives roughly 230,000 clones, of which roughly four fifths were detected only once. Jointly, the top ten make up 4% to 5.5% of the sample.

Here is what the overall study found, with its caveats: The quantity of clinical and demographic metadata differed by source and by participant and was supplied without curation.

The CDR3 contains 14 residues, cysteine and phenylalanine counted. The kept DNA is CDR3 alone, 42 bases in frame from the first base. V is shortened by 2 bases, J by 7 bases, and the region joining them spans 11 bases. According to the germline V gene (reference sequence), CDR1 reads LNHDA and CDR2 reads SQIVND. The sequencing input was peripheral blood. This chain joins TRBV19 to TRBJ1-4, with no reliable assignment of the D segment. The TCR was taken from a man over 45 with active or convalescent COVID-19. This receptor carries the CDR3 CASSIQTGPEKLFF. The DNA is as follows: TGTGCCAGTAGTATACAGACGGGTCCTGAAAAACTGTTTTTT.